This T cell receptor (beta chain) stems from a study of graft-versus-host responses after intestinal transplantation. For the study at large: Transplants were multivisceral, liver-intestinal, or isolated intestinal. Anti-thymocyte globulin induction, then tacrolimus and steroids for around 3 years, went to all recipients.

Whole-study findings and limits: Detected in recipient marrow were GvH clones, some of which were first observed in ileum or blood. The highest levels of circulating GvH clones went along with early declines in HvG clones after transplant.

Grafts had their tissue processed, releasing intraepithelial and lamina propria lymphocytes. Clones were read by immunoSEQ multiplex PCR, and TCRdb kept only the in-frame ones, dropping some. The sample includes 10,000 to 14,000 clones, less than 80% of them seen just once. Points on this clone: Its antigen is still unknown.

Sequencing used ileum tissue, obtained 23 days after intestinal transplant. This sequence was found in a human patient who received an intestinal transplant, so some T cells may come from the graft donor.

The CDR3 sequence is CASSLMGGRAEAFF. The CDR3 DNA follows: TGCGCCAGCAGCTTGATGGGGGGAAGGGCTGAAGCTTTCTTT. The chain couples TRBV5-1 to TRBJ1-1, with D possibly being TRBD1 (5 bases). Trimming pared 1 base from V and 6 bases from J, leaving 13 bases between. Germline assignment: CDR1 SGHRS and CDR2 YFSETQ. The CDR3 runs to 14 residues.